This TCR beta chain comes out of a study of graft-versus-host responses after intestinal transplantation. The overall study: Multivisceral, liver-intestinal, or isolated intestinal transplants were given to recipients. Once they had received anti-thymocyte globulin induction, all recipients took tacrolimus and steroids for two to three years. Whole-study results and caveats: Investigators detected GvH clones in recipient marrow, with some emerging earlier in ileum or blood.

TCRdb keeps only in-frame clones here, not all; method: immunoSEQ multiplex PCR. Of about 27,000 clones listed, 90% to 95% are singletons. Trimming shortened V by 1 base and J by 0 bases, and 11 bases separated the two germline ends. The germline gives CDR1 LGHNA, CDR2 YSLEER. The CDR3 covers 16 residues. A note on this clone: The antigen is undetermined.

Here the sequenced sample was PBMCs, taken around 29 days after intestinal transplant. The rearrangement uses TRBV4-3 and TRBJ2-3; D is unresolved. The TCR comes from a human patient who received an intestinal transplant, so some T cells may come from the graft donor. The CDR3 reads CASSQGSPGSTDTQYF. The CDR3 DNA sequence: TGCGCCAGCAGCCAAGGGTCTCCCGGGAGCACAGATACGCAGTATTTT.